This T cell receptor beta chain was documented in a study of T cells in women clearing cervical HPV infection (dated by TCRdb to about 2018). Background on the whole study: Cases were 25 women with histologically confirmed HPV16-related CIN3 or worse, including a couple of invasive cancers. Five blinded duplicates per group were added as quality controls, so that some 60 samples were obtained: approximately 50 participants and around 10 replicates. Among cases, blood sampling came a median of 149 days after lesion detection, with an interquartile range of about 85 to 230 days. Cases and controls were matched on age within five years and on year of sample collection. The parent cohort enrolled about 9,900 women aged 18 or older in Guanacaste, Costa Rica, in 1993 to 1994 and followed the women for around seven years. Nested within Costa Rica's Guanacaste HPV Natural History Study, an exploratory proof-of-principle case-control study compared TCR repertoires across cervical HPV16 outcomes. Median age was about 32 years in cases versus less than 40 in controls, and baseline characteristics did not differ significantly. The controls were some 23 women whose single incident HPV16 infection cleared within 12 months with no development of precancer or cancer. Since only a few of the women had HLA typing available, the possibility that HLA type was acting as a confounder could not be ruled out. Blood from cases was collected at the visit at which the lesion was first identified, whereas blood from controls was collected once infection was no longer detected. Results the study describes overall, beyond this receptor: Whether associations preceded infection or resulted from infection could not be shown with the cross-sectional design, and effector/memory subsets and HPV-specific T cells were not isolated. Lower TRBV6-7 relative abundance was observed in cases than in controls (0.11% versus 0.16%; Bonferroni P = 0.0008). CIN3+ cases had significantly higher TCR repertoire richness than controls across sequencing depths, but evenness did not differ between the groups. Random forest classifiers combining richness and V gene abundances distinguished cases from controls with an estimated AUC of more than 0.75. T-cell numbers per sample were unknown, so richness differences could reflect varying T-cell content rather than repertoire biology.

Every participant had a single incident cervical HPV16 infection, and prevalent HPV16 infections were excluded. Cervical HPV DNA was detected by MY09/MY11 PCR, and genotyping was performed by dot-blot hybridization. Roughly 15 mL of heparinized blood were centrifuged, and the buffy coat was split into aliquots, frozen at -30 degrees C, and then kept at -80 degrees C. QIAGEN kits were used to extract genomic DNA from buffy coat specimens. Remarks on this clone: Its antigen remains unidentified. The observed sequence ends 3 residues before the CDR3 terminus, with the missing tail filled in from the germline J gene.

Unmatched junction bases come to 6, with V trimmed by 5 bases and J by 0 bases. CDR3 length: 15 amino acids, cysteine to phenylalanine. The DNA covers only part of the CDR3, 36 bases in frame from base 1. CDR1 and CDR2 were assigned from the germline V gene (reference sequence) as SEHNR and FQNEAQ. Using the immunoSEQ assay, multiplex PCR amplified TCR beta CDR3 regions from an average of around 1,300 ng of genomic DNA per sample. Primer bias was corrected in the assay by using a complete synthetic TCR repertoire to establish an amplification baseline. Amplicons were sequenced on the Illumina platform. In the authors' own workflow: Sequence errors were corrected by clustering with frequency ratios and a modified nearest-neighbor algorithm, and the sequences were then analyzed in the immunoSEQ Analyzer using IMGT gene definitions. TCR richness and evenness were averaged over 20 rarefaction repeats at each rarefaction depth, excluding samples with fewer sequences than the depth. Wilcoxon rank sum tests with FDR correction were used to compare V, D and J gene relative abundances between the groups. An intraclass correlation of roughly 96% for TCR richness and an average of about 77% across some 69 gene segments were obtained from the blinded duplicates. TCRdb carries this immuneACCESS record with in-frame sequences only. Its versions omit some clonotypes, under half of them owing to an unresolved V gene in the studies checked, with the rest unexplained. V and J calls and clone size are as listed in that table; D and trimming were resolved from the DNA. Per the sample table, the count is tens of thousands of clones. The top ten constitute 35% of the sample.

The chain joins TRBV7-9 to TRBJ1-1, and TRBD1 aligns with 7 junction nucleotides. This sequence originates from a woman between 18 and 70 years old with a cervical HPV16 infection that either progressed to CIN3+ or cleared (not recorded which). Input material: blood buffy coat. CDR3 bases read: TGTGCCAGCAGCCCCAGACAGGGCCTGAACACTGAA. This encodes CASSPRQGLNTE. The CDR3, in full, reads CASSPRQGLNTEAFF.